A selection of T cell receptor beta chains follows, all from one sample in a study of cytomegalovirus exposure and HLA in healthy donors. Libraries were prepared by immunoSEQ multiplex PCR; TCRdb keeps only in-frame clonotypes and omits some of them. Counted here are about 38,000 clones, 86% occurring once; the ten biggest clones make up over 9.5%. What was sequenced was PBMCs. The receptors shown here come from a woman aged 40 to 50 in good health and CMV-seropositive. Each CDR3 is given with its conserved first and last residue. The D gene is left open where the match is weak. Some rows mark clone size as missing; the rest say once, few, many or name a class of expanded clone.

j_gene: TRBJ1-1; d_gene: -; v_gene: TRBV5-1; abundance: once; CDR3nt: TGCGCCAGCAGCATTGGTAGGGAGGACACTGAAGCTTTCTTT; CDR3aa: CASSIGREDTEAFF
j_gene: TRBJ2-1; d_gene: TRBD2; v_gene: TRBV19; abundance: once; CDR3nt: TGTGCCAGTAGCCCTGCACACCTAGCGGGGAACTCCTACAATGAGCAGTTCTTC; CDR3aa: CASSPAHLAGNSYNEQFF
j_gene: TRBJ1-2; d_gene: TRBD1; v_gene: TRBV7-7; abundance: -; CDR3nt: TGTGCCAGCAGCCCCTTAGGGGACAGGGTGAATGATGGCTACACCTTC; CDR3aa: CASSPLGDRVNDGYTF
j_gene: TRBJ1-2; d_gene: -; v_gene: TRBV7-2; abundance: -; CDR3nt: TGTGCCAGCAGCTTAGACAGGCAGGCCCATGGCTACACCTTC; CDR3aa: CASSLDRQAHGYTF
j_gene: TRBJ1-3; d_gene: -; v_gene: TRBV4-1; abundance: -; CDR3nt: TGCGCCAGCAGCCGCGGAAACCTCAGGGAAGGGGGAAACACCATATATTTT; CDR3aa: CASSRGNLREGGNTIYF
j_gene: TRBJ1-2; d_gene: -; v_gene: TRBV7-2; abundance: -; CDR3nt: TGTGCCAGCAGCCCCCAAGGGGGATATGGCTACACCTTC; CDR3aa: CASSPQGGYGYTF
j_gene: TRBJ2-3; d_gene: -; v_gene: TRBV21-1; abundance: once; CDR3nt: TGTGCCAGCAGGACTACCACAGATACGCAGTATTTT; CDR3aa: CASRTTTDTQYF
j_gene: TRBJ1-1; d_gene: -; v_gene: TRBV7-2; abundance: -; CDR3nt: TGTGCCAGCAGCTTAGCGCCCCTCCAGTTGAACACTGAAGCTTTCTTT; CDR3aa: CASSLAPLQLNTEAFF
j_gene: TRBJ2-2; d_gene: TRBD2; v_gene: TRBV7-3; abundance: once; CDR3nt: TGTGCCAGCAGCTTAGATGACTCGGGACTAGCGGGGGGGCGGCTCTCGACCGGGGAGCTGTTTTTT; CDR3aa: CASSLDDSGLAGGRLSTGELFF
j_gene: TRBJ2-7; d_gene: -; v_gene: TRBV7-9; abundance: -; CDR3nt: TGTGCCAGCAGCTTAGTGCGTCGGGGGATCTACGAGCAGTACTTC; CDR3aa: CASSLVRRGIYEQYF
j_gene: TRBJ1-2; d_gene: -; v_gene: TRBV9; abundance: -; CDR3nt: TGTGCCAGCAGCGCGCTCTCACAGGCGATCTATGGCTACACCTTC; CDR3aa: CASSALSQAIYGYTF
j_gene: TRBJ1-2; d_gene: -; v_gene: TRBV6-1; abundance: -; CDR3nt: TGTGCCAGCAGTGAACTGGCGGGGCGTGGCTACACCTTC; CDR3aa: CASSELAGRGYTF
j_gene: TRBJ2-7; d_gene: -; v_gene: TRBV5-6; abundance: -; CDR3nt: TGTGCCAGCAGCTTGCCCCACGGACAGATGACCTACGAGCAGTACTTC; CDR3aa: CASSLPHGQMTYEQYF
j_gene: TRBJ2-5; d_gene: TRBD2; v_gene: TRBV7-2; abundance: -; CDR3nt: TGTGCCAGCAGCCCCGGGACTAGACACCTGGGGACCCAGTACTTC; CDR3aa: CASSPGTRHLGTQYF
j_gene: TRBJ1-2; d_gene: -; v_gene: TRBV7-8; abundance: -; CDR3nt: TGTGCCAGCAGCGACAGCAACTATGGCTACACCTTC; CDR3aa: CASSDSNYGYTF
j_gene: TRBJ2-1; d_gene: TRBD1; v_gene: TRBV7-2; abundance: -; CDR3nt: TGTGCCAGCAGCTTCACGACAGGGGTCAATGAGCAGTTCTTC; CDR3aa: CASSFTTGVNEQFF
j_gene: TRBJ2-5; d_gene: -; v_gene: TRBV29-1; abundance: -; CDR3nt: TGCAGCGTTGGGTGGCAGGTCGGAGGAGAGACCCAGTACTTC; CDR3aa: CSVGWQVGGETQYF
j_gene: TRBJ1-4; d_gene: TRBD1; v_gene: TRBV5-4; abundance: -; CDR3nt: TGTGCCAGCAGCACCGGGACAGGGAGGGAAAAGCTGTTTTTT; CDR3aa: CASSTGTGREKLFF
j_gene: TRBJ1-4; d_gene: TRBD1; v_gene: TRBV27; abundance: -; CDR3nt: TGTGCCAGCAGTGACAGGGGGGCTAATGAAAAACTGTTTTTT; CDR3aa: CASSDRGANEKLFF
j_gene: TRBJ2-5; d_gene: -; v_gene: TRBV1; abundance: -; CDR3nt: TGCACCAGCAGCCTGACAGGTAGCCAAGAGACCCAGTACTTC; CDR3aa: CTSSLTGSQETQYF
j_gene: TRBJ2-1; d_gene: -; v_gene: TRBV12-5; abundance: -; CDR3nt: TGTGCTAGTGGTTTGGAACCGGGTCTCGAGCAGTTCTTC; CDR3aa: CASGLEPGLEQFF
j_gene: TRBJ2-3; d_gene: TRBD2; v_gene: TRBV6-1; abundance: -; CDR3nt: TGTGCCTCCACCGAACGGGGGGGCACAGATACGCAGTATTTT; CDR3aa: CASTERGGTDTQYF
j_gene: TRBJ2-1; d_gene: TRBD2; v_gene: TRBV27; abundance: once; CDR3nt: TGTGCCAGCAGTCTCGGACTAGCGGGGACAGAGCAGTTCTTC; CDR3aa: CASSLGLAGTEQFF
j_gene: TRBJ1-1; d_gene: -; v_gene: TRBV20-1; abundance: -; CDR3nt: TGCAGTGTACAGGGGAACACTGAAGCTTTCTTT; CDR3aa: CSVQGNTEAFF
j_gene: TRBJ2-3; d_gene: TRBD2; v_gene: TRBV11-3; abundance: -; CDR3nt: TGTGCCAGCAGCAAGCGGGGGGGTGTCGCAGATACGCAGTATTTT; CDR3aa: CASSKRGGVADTQYF
j_gene: TRBJ2-3; d_gene: -; v_gene: TRBV7-2; abundance: -; CDR3nt: TGTGCCAGCAGCTTCAATGAGGCAGATACGCAGTATTTT; CDR3aa: CASSFNEADTQYF
j_gene: TRBJ2-3; d_gene: TRBD2; v_gene: TRBV7-6; abundance: -; CDR3nt: TGTGCCAGCAACTCAGGGGAGCTAGCGGGGGGGCTGGATACGCAGTATTTT; CDR3aa: CASNSGELAGGLDTQYF
j_gene: TRBJ2-5; d_gene: -; v_gene: TRBV21-1; abundance: -; CDR3nt: TGTGCCAGCAGCAAAGTTGGGGGCCGGGAGACCCAGTACTTC; CDR3aa: CASSKVGGRETQYF
j_gene: TRBJ2-5; d_gene: -; v_gene: TRBV10-3; abundance: -; CDR3nt: TGTGCCATCAGAGGGGACTCCCAAGAGACCCAGTACTTC; CDR3aa: CAIRGDSQETQYF
j_gene: TRBJ1-2; d_gene: -; v_gene: TRBV9; abundance: once; CDR3nt: TGTGCCAGCAGTCGACAGGCGGGTGGTTACACCTTC; CDR3aa: CASSRQAGGYTF
j_gene: TRBJ2-1; d_gene: -; v_gene: TRBV19; abundance: -; CDR3nt: TGTGCCAGTAGTCCCGGGGAATACAATGAGCAGTTCTTC; CDR3aa: CASSPGEYNEQFF
j_gene: TRBJ1-5; d_gene: -; v_gene: TRBV18; abundance: once; CDR3nt: TGTGCCAGCTCACCATCGGACTCCTGGCAACGGGCCCAGCATTTT; CDR3aa: CASSPSDSWQRAQHF
j_gene: TRBJ1-4; d_gene: -; v_gene: TRBV25-1; abundance: -; CDR3nt: TGTGCCAGCAGTGAAGGGGGGGTAACTGAAAAACTGTTTTTT; CDR3aa: CASSEGGVTEKLFF